A selection of T cell receptor beta chains follows, all from one sample in a study of blood T cells in healthy people across ages. TCRdb processed the 5' RACE reads anew with MiXCR; each CDR3 protein has one entry. This table has about 290,000 distinct CDR3 sequences, roughly a quarter appearing once. The sequencing input was blood. All receptors come from a woman in her seventies in good health. CDR3s include the opening cysteine and the closing phenylalanine or tryptophan. Each record gives: J gene, V gene, clone size, D gene, CDR3 DNA, CDR3 protein. The D gene is left open where the match is weak. Some rows mark clone size as missing; the rest say once, few, many or name a class of expanded clone.

J gene: TRBJ1-1
V gene: TRBV11-1
clone size: .
D gene: TRBD1
CDR3 DNA: TGTGCCAGCACCCGGGACAGATTGAACACTGAAGCTTTCTTT
CDR3 protein: CASTRDRLNTEAFF

J gene: TRBJ2-5
V gene: TRBV20-1
clone size: .
D gene: TRBD1
CDR3 DNA: TGCAGTGCTAGAGGAATTCGCAGGGGGGAGACCCAGTACTTC
CDR3 protein: CSARGIRRGETQYF

J gene: TRBJ2-3
V gene: TRBV5-1
clone size: .
D gene: TRBD2
CDR3 DNA: TGCGCCAGCAGCTCAGGACTAGCGGGAGGGACAGATACGCAGTATTTT
CDR3 protein: CASSSGLAGGTDTQYF

J gene: TRBJ2-1
V gene: TRBV10-3
clone size: .
D gene: .
CDR3 DNA: TGTGCCATCAACGCAGGGGTTAGGGGTAACAATGAGCAGTTCTTC
CDR3 protein: CAINAGVRGNNEQFF

J gene: TRBJ2-5
V gene: TRBV20-1
clone size: few
D gene: TRBD1
CDR3 DNA: TGCAGTGCCGACCTAAGACAGGGGCCGAGAGAGACCCAGTACTTC
CDR3 protein: CSADLRQGPRETQYF

J gene: TRBJ1-5
V gene: TRBV15
clone size: few
D gene: TRBD1
CDR3 DNA: TGTGCCACCAGCAGAGGAGACAGGGGGCAGAATCAGCCCCAGCATTTT
CDR3 protein: CATSRGDRGQNQPQHF

J gene: TRBJ1-2
V gene: TRBV12-3/TRBV12-4
clone size: once
D gene: .
CDR3 DNA: TGTGCCAGTGCTAGAGTGGACGGCTACTATGGCTACACCTTC
CDR3 protein: CASARVDGYYGYTF

J gene: TRBJ2-5
V gene: TRBV4-2
clone size: .
D gene: .
CDR3 DNA: TGTGCCAGCAGCCAAGATAAGAAGCAGCCTCAGTACTTC
CDR3 protein: CASSQDKKQPQYF

J gene: TRBJ2-3
V gene: TRBV3-1
clone size: .
D gene: TRBD1
CDR3 DNA: TGTGCCAGCAGCCACAGCACAGGGGAGAGAACGCAGTATTTT
CDR3 protein: CASSHSTGERTQYF

J gene: TRBJ1-1
V gene: TRBV20-1
clone size: .
D gene: .
CDR3 DNA: TGCAGTGCTAGAGTGGGAGGGACCAACACTGAAGCTTTCTTT
CDR3 protein: CSARVGGTNTEAFF

J gene: TRBJ1-6
V gene: TRBV27
clone size: .
D gene: .
CDR3 DNA: TGTGCCAGCAGTTTTGGTGTAACCTATAATTCACCCCTCCACTTT
CDR3 protein: CASSFGVTYNSPLHF

J gene: TRBJ1-1
V gene: TRBV6-6
clone size: .
D gene: .
CDR3 DNA: TGTGCCAGCATTGCCGGGACGGTGAACACTGAAGCTTTCTTT
CDR3 protein: CASIAGTVNTEAFF

J gene: TRBJ2-2
V gene: TRBV21-1
clone size: few
D gene: .
CDR3 DNA: TGTGCCAGCAGCAACTATAGGACAGCATTCACCGGGGAGCTGTTTTTT
CDR3 protein: CASSNYRTAFTGELFF

J gene: TRBJ2-7
V gene: TRBV11-1
clone size: few
D gene: .
CDR3 DNA: TGTGCCAGCAGCTTAGAGTTCCGTAAGATATCCGAGCAGTACTTC
CDR3 protein: CASSLEFRKISEQYF

J gene: TRBJ2-5
V gene: TRBV14
clone size: .
D gene: TRBD2
CDR3 DNA: TGTGCCAGCGGCCAAGACCCGACTAGCGGGAGGGCCGAGACCCAGTACTTC
CDR3 protein: CASGQDPTSGRAETQYF

J gene: TRBJ2-5
V gene: TRBV28
clone size: few
D gene: .
CDR3 DNA: TGTGCCAGCAGTCGGGACCAACTGATAATGGAGACCCAGTACTTC
CDR3 protein: CASSRDQLIMETQYF

J gene: TRBJ1-4
V gene: TRBV20-1
clone size: few
D gene: .
CDR3 DNA: TGCAGTGCAATAGAGGAGGGGGAAGAAAAACTGTTTTTT
CDR3 protein: CSAIEEGEEKLFF

J gene: TRBJ1-6
V gene: TRBV5-1
clone size: .
D gene: .
CDR3 DNA: TGCGCCAGCAGCCTGGGGGAACTCCCATCCTATAATTCACCCCTCCACTTT
CDR3 protein: CASSLGELPSYNSPLHF

J gene: TRBJ2-1
V gene: TRBV5-1
clone size: few
D gene: .
CDR3 DNA: TGCGCCAGCAGCTCCCAGGGAAACGAGCAGTTCTTC
CDR3 protein: CASSSQGNEQFF

J gene: TRBJ2-1
V gene: TRBV6-2/TRBV6-3
clone size: .
D gene: .
CDR3 DNA: TGTGCCAGCAGTTACGGAGGGGGGGGGCTTTACAATGAGCAGTTCTTC
CDR3 protein: CASSYGGGGLYNEQFF

J gene: TRBJ1-1
V gene: TRBV5-1
clone size: .
D gene: TRBD1
CDR3 DNA: TGCGCCAGCAGCATCAGACAGGGGGGCACTGAAGCTTTCTTT
CDR3 protein: CASSIRQGGTEAFF

J gene: TRBJ2-5
V gene: TRBV5-6
clone size: .
D gene: .
CDR3 DNA: TGTGCCAGCAGCTTGACCGCCTCGAGGACCCAAGAGACCCAGTACTTC
CDR3 protein: CASSLTASRTQETQYF